The source of this T cell receptor (beta chain) is a study of regulatory T cells in long-lasting Graves disease. Arm-PCR of CDR3 regions and iRepertoire HTBI primers were the basis on which TCR beta libraries were built. TCRdb re-analysed the multiplex PCR reads in MiXCR, keeping a single row per CDR3 protein. The data contain 500,000 or so distinct CDR3 sequences, 13% to 15% of them singletons. Described time point: newly diagnosed GD, antithyroid drugs for less than 3 months. TCR sequences were obtained from RNA taken from PBMCs. The same data also contributed to another study, on T cells in Graves' hyperthyroidism and ophthalmopathy.

The sequence was collected from a woman aged 45-65 years with Graves disease. Sample: peripheral blood mononuclear cells (PBMCs), taken at new diagnosis, from a patient treated with antithyroid drugs.

The CDR3 here is CASSFRFPGELFF. CDR3 sequence (DNA): TGTGCCAGCAGCTTCAGGTTTCCCGGGGAGCTGTTTTTT. The chain is built from TRBV9 and TRBJ2-2; unclear D gene. The germline V gene has CDR1 SGDLS and CDR2 YYNGEE. The CDR3 has 13 residues. Trimming stripped 4 bases from V and 6 bases from J, with 10 bases between.